This T cell receptor (beta chain) was found in a study of blood T cell repertoires in COVID-19. About the research overall: The analysed material was cDNA or gDNA that came from T cells, B-cell-depleted T cells, or PBMCs.

The V segment lost 4 bases and the J segment 10 bases; nucleotides outside the gene matches: 6. Germline CDR1 reads SGHVS; CDR2 reads FQNEAQ. CDR3 length equals 14 residues. Libraries were prepared by immunoSEQ multiplex PCR; TCRdb keeps only in-frame clonotypes and omits some of them. Of some 300,000 clones in the sample, 86% were seen once. The sequencing input was PBMCs or T cells enriched from blood (not recorded which). The source of this sequence is a man younger than 40 who had recovered from COVID-19. The V and J genes are TRBV7-8 and TRBJ1-6, with TRBD1 identical over 8 bases. Here the CDR3 DNA reads TGTGCCAGCAGCTCGGGGACAGGCCGGTCACCCCTCCACTTT. It codes for CASSSGTGRSPLHF. Filled out from reference TRBV7-8 and TRBJ1-6, the complete variable domain reads GAGVSQSPRYKVAKRGQDVALRCDPISGHVSLFWYQQALGQGPEFLTYFQNEAQLDKSGLPSDRFFAERPEGSVSTLKIQRTQQEDSAVYLCASSSGTGRSPLHFGNGTRLTVT.